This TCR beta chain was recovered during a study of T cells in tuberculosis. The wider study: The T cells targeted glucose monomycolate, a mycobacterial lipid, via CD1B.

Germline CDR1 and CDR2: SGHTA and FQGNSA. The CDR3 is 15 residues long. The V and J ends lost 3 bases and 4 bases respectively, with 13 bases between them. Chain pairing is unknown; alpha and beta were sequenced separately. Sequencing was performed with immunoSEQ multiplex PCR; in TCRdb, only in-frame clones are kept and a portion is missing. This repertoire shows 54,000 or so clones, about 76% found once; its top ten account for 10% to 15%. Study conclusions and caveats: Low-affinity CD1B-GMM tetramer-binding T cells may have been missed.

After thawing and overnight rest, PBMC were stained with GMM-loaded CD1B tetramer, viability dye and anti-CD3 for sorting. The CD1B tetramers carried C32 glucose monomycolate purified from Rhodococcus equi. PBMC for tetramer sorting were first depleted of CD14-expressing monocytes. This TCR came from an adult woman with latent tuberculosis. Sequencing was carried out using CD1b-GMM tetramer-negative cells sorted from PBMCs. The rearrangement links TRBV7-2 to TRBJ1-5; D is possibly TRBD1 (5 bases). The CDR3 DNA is TGTGCCAGCAGCTTGGGTGGACATACTAATCAGCCCCAGCATTTT. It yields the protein CASSLGGHTNQPQHF.